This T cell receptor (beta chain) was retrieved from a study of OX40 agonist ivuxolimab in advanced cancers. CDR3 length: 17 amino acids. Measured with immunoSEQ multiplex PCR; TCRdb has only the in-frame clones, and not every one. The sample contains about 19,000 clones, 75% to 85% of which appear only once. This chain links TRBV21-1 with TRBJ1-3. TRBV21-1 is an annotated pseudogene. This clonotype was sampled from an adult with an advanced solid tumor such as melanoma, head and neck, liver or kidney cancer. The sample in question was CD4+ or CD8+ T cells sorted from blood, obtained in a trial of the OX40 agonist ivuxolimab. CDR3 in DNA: TGTGCCAGCAGCAAATGGGGCGGACTGAGCTCTGGAAACACCATATATTTT. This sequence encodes CASSKWGGLSSGNTIYF.